The entry below gives a single T cell receptor (beta chain) sequence along with its context. Its antigen is not known. These data originate in a study of beta chain features in type 1 diabetes. About the study: On cell yields, gender and age, patients and healthy donors were similar.

Study results and limitations: TCRB repertoires of naive, central memory and Treg cells appeared more similar among patients than among healthy donors. Over-representation of high TCR-expressing cells was a possible consequence of cDNA sequencing.

Germline V gene data show CDR1 as ENHRY and CDR2 as SYGVKD. The CDR3 is 16 amino acids. J was trimmed by 5 bases and V by 0 bases; bases with no gene match: 6. Isolated RNA was reverse transcribed in full, so expressed TCRB transcripts were sequenced. Method: immunoSEQ multiplex PCR; TCRdb's copy keeps in-frame clones and lacks some. The sample yields about 360,000 clones, roughly 12% seen once. Each of the CD4+ naive, central memory, regulatory and stem cell-like memory populations was sorted via CD45RO/CCR7/CD25/CD127/CD95/CD27. The sequenced sample consisted of naive CD4+ T cells from blood. The chain has TRBV10-3 and TRBJ2-1; TRBD2 aligns across 8 bases. This TCR was recovered from a man between 18 and 35 years old in good health. The CDR3 spells CAISESLRGANNEQFF. In nucleotides, the CDR3 is TGTGCCATCAGTGAGTCGTTGCGGGGGGCGAACAATGAGCAGTTCTTC.